This TCR beta chain was identified in a study of blood T cell repertoires in COVID-19. Study-level background: Samples representing acute and convalescent COVID-19 were sourced from the United States, Italy and Spain.

Data came from immunoSEQ multiplex PCR; TCRdb stores just in-frame clones and leaves some out. The sample holds roughly 72,000 clones; 90% are singletons and the top ten take approximately 2.5%. V gave up 8 bases and J gave up 4 bases; unmatched junction bases: 4. The CDR3 is 14 amino acids. From germline, CDR1 is LNHDA and CDR2 SQIVND (reference sequence). This chain uses TRBV19 with TRBJ2-2; 10 bases match TRBD1. This receptor was identified in a human donor in a cohort sampled during active COVID-19. Specimen: peripheral blood. Here the CDR3 reads CASRDRGSTGELFF. The CDR3 DNA sequence: TGTGCCAGTCGGGACAGGGGATCCACCGGGGAGCTGTTTTTT.